This TCR beta chain was sequenced in a study of T-cell reconstitution after alpha-beta-depleted transplantation in children. V was clipped by 6 bases and J by 6 bases; unmatched bases: 5. CDR1 MNHEY and CDR2 SVGEGT come from the germline V gene. CDR3 length equals 15 residues. In its sample, this clonotype was seen a few times. During its preparation, the TCRbeta library received unique molecular identifiers. TCRdb fed the PCR reads into MiXCR, producing one record per CDR3 protein. The repertoire consists of 400,000 to 500,000 distinct CDR3 sequences, with roughly 11% occurring once and the leading ten covering nearly 5.5%.

This specimen consisted of PBMCs from the stem cell graft donor, obtained from the stem cell graft. The chain combines TRBV6-2 or TRBV6-3 with TRBJ2-2, with 12 bases lining up with TRBD2. This receptor was obtained from a human donor who donated a stem cell graft to a child with acute myeloid leukemia. The DNA of the CDR3 is TGTGCCAGCAGGACTAGCGGGAGTTTTGCCGGGGAGCTGTTTTTT. Translation gives CASRTSGSFAGELFF.